The 17 T cell receptor beta chains below come from one sample, sequenced in a study of PD-L1 blockade in urothelial cancer. Data came from immunoSEQ multiplex PCR; TCRdb stores just in-frame clones and leaves some out. The data show roughly 120,000 clones, around 89% seen once. As for time point: peripheral blood 6 weeks after treatment start. The material sequenced was PBMCs, taken around atezolizumab (anti-PD-L1) treatment. The receptor source for this set is a man aged 60 to 75 with urothelial cancer.

In this sample, this clone turned up once. This rearrangement joins TRBV13 to TRBJ2-3, with 7 bases that match TRBD1. V trimming: 4 bases; J trimming: 0 bases; junction bases outside the gene matches: 4. Germline CDR1 PRHDT, CDR2 FYEKMQ (reference sequence). The CDR3 totals 15 residues. CDR3 residues: CASSSGDRSTDTQYF. DNA of the CDR3: TGTGCCAGCAGCTCCGGGGACAGAAGCACAGATACGCAGTATTTT.

This chain connects TRBV4-3 to TRBJ1-1, with a possible D match to TRBD1 (5 bases). CDR3 size: 15 residues. V lost 1 base to trimming and J lost 5 bases, with 14 bases between them. Germline V gives CDR1 LGHNA, CDR2 YSLEER. CDR3 sequence (DNA): TGCGCCAGCAGCCAAGCATCGCAGGGAGGGACTGAAGCTTTCTTT. Its translation: CASSQASQGGTEAFF.

This clone showed up just once. The V call is TRBV19, the J call TRBJ2-7; 7 nucleotides agree with TRBD2. Trimming took 0 bases from V and 0 from J; bases not matched to a gene: 5. The CDR3 has 16 amino acids. Looked up from germline, CDR1 is LNHDA and CDR2 is SQIVND (reference sequence). The CDR3 reads CASSIDHGGSSYEQYF. The CDR3 nucleotides are TGTGCCAGTAGTATAGATCATGGCGGGAGCTCCTACGAGCAGTACTTC.

The V gene is TRBV5-8, the J gene TRBJ2-3, with 9 bases lining up with TRBD1. The J segment lost 0 bases and the V segment lost 0 bases, leaving 11 bases of the junction unmatched. The germline V gene has CDR1 SGHTS and CDR2 YDEGEE. This CDR3 has 19 residues. CDR3 nucleotide sequence: TGTGCCAGCAGCTTGGTGGCCTGGACAGGGGCCGGTAGCACAGATACGCAGTATTTT. Its protein product is CASSLVAWTGAGSTDTQYF.

The chain employs TRBV5-4 and TRBJ1-1; D might be TRBD1 (6 bases). The CDR3 consists of 15 residues. V was cut by 0 bases and J by 2 bases, with 11 bases left in between. Per germline, CDR1 SGHNT and CDR2 YYREEE (reference sequence). CDR3 sequence (DNA): TGTGCCAGCAGCTTGGTCGGGGGGCAAAACACTGAAGCTTTCTTT. Translation: CASSLVGGQNTEAFF.

J is TRBJ2-1 and V is TRBV10-3; weak D call: TRBD2 (7 bases). Germline V lookup: CDR1 ENHRY, CDR2 SYGVKD. The V end lost 5 bases, the J end lost 0 bases, and 20 bases lay between the germline ends. The CDR3 consists of 18 residues. The CDR3 bases are TGTGCCATCAGTCCCTCGGGGCGGGGGCTTAGCTCCTACAATGAGCAGTTCTTC. Translating gives CAISPSGRGLSSYNEQFF.

This clone turned up a few times. The V gene is TRBV7-2, the J gene TRBJ2-1; 9 nucleotides line up with TRBD2. Germline loops: CDR1 SGHTA, CDR2 FQGNSA. V trimming: 7 bases; J trimming: 6 bases; junction bases outside the gene matches: 10. The CDR3 is 15 amino acids. The CDR3: CASTLKGGGANEQFF. DNA of the CDR3: TGTGCCAGCACTTTAAAGGGCGGGGGGGCCAATGAGCAGTTCTTC.

This clone is a singleton in its sample. The J gene is TRBJ2-3, the V gene TRBV9; D is unclear. Looked up from germline, CDR1 is SGDLS and CDR2 is YYNGEE. The CDR3 sequence is 16 residues long. Trimming removed 4 bases at V and 5 bases at J, with 20 bases between. The CDR3 DNA reads as TGTGCCAGCAGCTCCGGTCCTCAAGCGACCGGAGATACGCAGTATTTT. Residues: CASSSGPQATGDTQYF.

This clone has a single count. The genes are TRBV11-2 and TRBJ1-2; D perhaps matches TRBD1 (6 bases). Trimming took off 3 bases at V and 3 bases at J, with 11 bases between the two ends. CDR1 is SGHAT, CDR2 FQNNGV, per germline. The CDR3 covers 14 residues. CDR3: CASSLAGEDYGYTF. DNA for the CDR3: TGTGCCAGCAGCTTGGCAGGGGAAGACTATGGCTACACCTTC.

The chain links TRBV5-5 to TRBJ1-1; tentatively, D is TRBD1 (5 bases). Germline CDR1 and CDR2: SGHKS and YYEKEE (reference sequence). This CDR3 is built from 14 residues. V gave up 1 base and J gave up 5 bases, with 12 bases separating them. CDR3 loop: CASSLSQGGTEAFF. The CDR3, as DNA: TGTGCCAGCAGCTTGTCTCAGGGCGGAACTGAAGCTTTCTTT.

In its sample, this clone was seen a few times. The genes are TRBV7-8 and TRBJ2-1; 11 positions match TRBD2. J gave up 8 bases and V 5 bases, and 17 bases lay outside the gene matches. CDR1 and CDR2 from the germline V gene are SGHVS and FQNEAQ. The CDR3 extends over 18 amino acids. The CDR3 is CASSPGGLAGGYGHEQFF. CDR3 in DNA: TGTGCCAGCAGCCCTGGTGGGCTAGCGGGAGGATACGGCCATGAGCAGTTCTTC. Full variable domain (rest looked up from reference TRBV7-8 and TRBJ2-1): GAGVSQSPRYKVAKRGQDVALRCDPISGHVSLFWYQQALGQGPEFLTYFQNEAQLDKSGLPSDRFFAERPEGSVSTLKIQRTQQEDSAVYLCASSPGGLAGGYGHEQFFGPGTRLTVL.

The rearrangement uses TRBV6-6 and TRBJ1-1; 7 bases match TRBD1. Germline V lookup: CDR1 MNHNY, CDR2 SVGAGI (reference sequence). The CDR3 sequence is 14 residues long. The junction had 5 bases not matched to a gene; V was cut back by 6 bases and J by 1 base. The DNA of the CDR3 is TGTGCCAGCAGAAGGGGACAGCAGAACACTGAAGCTTTCTTT. Its protein is CASRRGQQNTEAFF.

CDR3 sequence (DNA): TGTGCCAGCAGCTTACCAGAGGCCGCGGGCCAAGAGACCCAGTACTTC. Translated, it gives CASSLPEAAGQETQYF. The chain recombines TRBV11-2 with TRBJ2-5, with a tentative D call TRBD2 (5 bases). The CDR3 covers 16 residues. Trimming stripped 2 bases from V and 1 base from J, with 14 bases between. Germline V CDR1 and CDR2: SGHAT, FQNNGV.

The genes are TRBV28 and TRBJ2-3; the match to TRBD1 covers 7 bases. Trimming took 6 bases from V and 1 from J; bases not matched to a gene: 10. The CDR3 contains 16 residues. From germline, CDR1 is MDHEN and CDR2 SYDVKM. The CDR3 loop is CASRPLQGVGTDTQYF. The CDR3 DNA is TGTGCCAGCAGACCCCTTCAGGGGGTTGGCACAGATACGCAGTATTTT.

The V call is TRBV19, the J call TRBJ1-3; maybe TRBD1 (6 bases). V dropped 3 bases and J dropped 2 bases, with 11 bases sitting between them. Germline-derived CDR1 and CDR2 are LNHDA and SQIVND (reference sequence). The CDR3 loop spans 15 amino acids. The CDR3 DNA reads TGTGCCAGTAGTATCCCCGACAGGACTGGAAACACCATATATTTT. Translating it yields CASSIPDRTGNTIYF.

The CDR3 loop is CATRQGGDTEAFF. CDR3 nucleotide sequence: TGTGCCACCCGACAGGGTGGGGACACTGAAGCTTTCTTT. The chain uses TRBV10-3 and TRBJ1-1, with 7 bases that match TRBD1. The CDR3 runs 13 residues. Germline lookup yields CDR1 ENHRY and CDR2 SYGVKD. V trimming: 10 bases; J trimming: 3 bases; junction bases outside the gene matches: 8.

The chain has TRBV10-3 and TRBJ1-1; a weak D match, TRBD1 (6 bases). Trimming stripped 4 bases from V and 1 base from J, with 7 bases between. CDR3 length: 13 amino acids. Germline V CDR1 and CDR2: ENHRY, SYGVKD. CDR3 in amino acids: CAISGTANTEAFF. As DNA, the CDR3 is TGTGCCATCAGTGGGACAGCGAACACTGAAGCTTTCTTT.